This TCR beta chain stems from a study of blood T cell repertoires in COVID-19. The CDR3 runs 13 residues. Germline V gives CDR1 SEHNR, CDR2 FQNEAQ (reference sequence). Trimming took 0 bases from V and 5 from J, leaving 7 bases between them. Original data processing: Amplification from reference gene primers served as the basis for estimated nucleated cell counts. Profiling relied on immunoSEQ multiplex PCR, and the TCRdb table lists in-frame clones only, not all of them. D and trimming come from the DNA, and the V and J calls and clone size come from that table. The sample comprises 95,000 to 110,000 clones, roughly 90% of which are singletons, and 4% to 6% rests with the top ten.

The source material was peripheral blood. The chain couples TRBV7-9 to TRBJ1-2; TRBD1 is a possible D gene (6 bases). The clonotype originates from a man aged 40-49 years with active or convalescent COVID-19. The CDR3 nucleotides read TGTGCCAGCAGCTTAGCCAGGGGATATGGCTACACCTTC. It encodes CASSLARGYGYTF. Together with reference TRBV7-9 and TRBJ1-2, the CDR3 gives the full variable domain: DTGVSQNPRHKITKRGQNVTFRCDPISEHNRLYWYRQTLGQGPEFLTYFQNEAQLEKSRLLSDRFSAERPKGSFSTLEIQRTEQGDSAMYLCASSLARGYGYTFGSGTRLTVV.